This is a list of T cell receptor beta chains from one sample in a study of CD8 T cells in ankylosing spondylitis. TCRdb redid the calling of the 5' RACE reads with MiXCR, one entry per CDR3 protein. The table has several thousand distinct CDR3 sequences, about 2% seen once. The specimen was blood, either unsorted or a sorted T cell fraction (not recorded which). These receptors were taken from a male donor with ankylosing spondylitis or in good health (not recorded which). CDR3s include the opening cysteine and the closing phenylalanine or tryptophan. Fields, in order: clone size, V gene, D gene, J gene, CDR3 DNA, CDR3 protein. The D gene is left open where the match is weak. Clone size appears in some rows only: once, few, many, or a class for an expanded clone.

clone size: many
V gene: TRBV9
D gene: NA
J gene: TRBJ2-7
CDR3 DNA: TGTGCCAGCAGCGTACGGGACCTCGGGGGCGAGCAGTACTTC
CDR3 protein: CASSVRDLGGEQYF

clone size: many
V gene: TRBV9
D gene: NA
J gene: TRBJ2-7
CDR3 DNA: TGTGCCAGCTCCCGGGAGACAGGCGAGCAGTACTTC
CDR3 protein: CASSRETGEQYF

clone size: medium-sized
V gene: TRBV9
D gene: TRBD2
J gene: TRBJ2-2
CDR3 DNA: TGTGCCAGCAGCGTAGGTCCTCTAGCGGGAGTCACAACCGGGGAGCTGTTTTTT
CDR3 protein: CASSVGPLAGVTTGELFF

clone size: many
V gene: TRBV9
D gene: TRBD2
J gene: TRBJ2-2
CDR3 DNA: TGTGCCACGGGGAGCGGGAGGGATGCCGGGGAGCTGTTTTTT
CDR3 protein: CATGSGRDAGELFF

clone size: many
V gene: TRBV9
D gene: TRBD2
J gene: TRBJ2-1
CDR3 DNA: TGTGCCAGCAGCGAACCGCGGGTAGCGGGACTGGTTGAGCAGTTCTTC
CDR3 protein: CASSEPRVAGLVEQFF

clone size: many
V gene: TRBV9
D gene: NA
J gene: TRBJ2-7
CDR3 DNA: TGTGCCAGCAGCGTGGGGGGTGGGGGGTCAGTCTACGAGCAGTACTTC
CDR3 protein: CASSVGGGGSVYEQYF

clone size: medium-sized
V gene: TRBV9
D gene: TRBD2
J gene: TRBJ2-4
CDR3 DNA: TGTGCCAGCAGCGTAGGGGCTAGCGGAACCAAAAACATTCAGTACTTC
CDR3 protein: CASSVGASGTKNIQYF

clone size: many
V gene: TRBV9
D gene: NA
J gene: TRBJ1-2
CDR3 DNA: TGTGCCAGCAGCGTAGAGGAGGGGACCGACTATGGCTACACCTTC
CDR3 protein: CASSVEEGTDYGYTF

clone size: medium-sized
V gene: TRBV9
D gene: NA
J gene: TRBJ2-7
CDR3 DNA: TGTGCCAGCAGCCCCCCTTCGTCCTACGAGCAGTACTTC
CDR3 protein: CASSPPSSYEQYF

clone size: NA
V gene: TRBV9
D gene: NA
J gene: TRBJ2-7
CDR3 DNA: TGTGCCAGCAGCGACGGACTCCTCTCCTACGAGCAGTACTTC
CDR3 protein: CASSDGLLSYEQYF

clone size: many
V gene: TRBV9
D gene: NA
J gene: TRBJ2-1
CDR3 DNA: TGTGCCAGCAGCAGCGGACACTACAATGAGCAGTTCTTC
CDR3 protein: CASSSGHYNEQFF

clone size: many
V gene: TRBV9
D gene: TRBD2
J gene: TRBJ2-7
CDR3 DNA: TGTGCCAGCAGCCCCCCCCTTCGCGGGAGAGGAAACGAGCAGTACTTC
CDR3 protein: CASSPPLRGRGNEQYF

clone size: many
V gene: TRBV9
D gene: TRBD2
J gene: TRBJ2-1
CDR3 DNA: TGTGCCAGCAGCGTAGTATCCAGCGGGGCCTACAATGAGCAGTTCTTC
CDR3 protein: CASSVVSSGAYNEQFF

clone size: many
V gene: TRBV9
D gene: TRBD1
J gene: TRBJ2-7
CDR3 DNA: TGTGCCAGCAGCGCGAGCCGGGACAGGGGTCACGAGCAGTACTTC
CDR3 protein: CASSASRDRGHEQYF

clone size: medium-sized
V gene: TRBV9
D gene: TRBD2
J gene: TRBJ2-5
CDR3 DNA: TGTGCCAGCAGCGGTGCTAGCGGCCAAGAGACCCAGTACTTC
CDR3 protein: CASSGASGQETQYF

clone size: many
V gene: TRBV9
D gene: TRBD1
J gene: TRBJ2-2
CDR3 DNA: TGTGCCAGCAGCGGATGGGACAGGGGAAACACCGGGGAGCTGTTTTTT
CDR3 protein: CASSGWDRGNTGELFF

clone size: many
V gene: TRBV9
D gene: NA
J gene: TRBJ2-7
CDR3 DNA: TGTGCCAGCAGCGTAGGAGATAGCGGTTCCTACGAGCAGTACTTC
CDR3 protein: CASSVGDSGSYEQYF

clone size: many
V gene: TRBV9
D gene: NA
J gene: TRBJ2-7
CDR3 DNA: TGTGCCAGCAGCGAGGGGGGATCCTACGAGCAGTACTTC
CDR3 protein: CASSEGGSYEQYF

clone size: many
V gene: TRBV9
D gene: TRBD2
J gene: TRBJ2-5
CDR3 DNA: TGTGCCAGCAGCGTAGAGTTGGCGGGAGGGAGAGAGACCCAGTACTTC
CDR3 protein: CASSVELAGGRETQYF

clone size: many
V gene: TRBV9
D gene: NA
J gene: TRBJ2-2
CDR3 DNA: TGTGCCAGCAGCGTAGTTTCGCAGCCCAACACCGGGGAGCTGTTTTTT
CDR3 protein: CASSVVSQPNTGELFF

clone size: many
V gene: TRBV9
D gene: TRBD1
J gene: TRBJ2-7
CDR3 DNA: TGTGCCAGCAGCGCTGTACAGGGGGCGATGTACGAGCAGTACTTC
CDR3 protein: CASSAVQGAMYEQYF

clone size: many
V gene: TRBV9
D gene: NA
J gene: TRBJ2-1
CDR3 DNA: TGTGCCAGCAGCCCCGGGGCATACAATGAGCAGTTCTTC
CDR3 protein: CASSPGAYNEQFF

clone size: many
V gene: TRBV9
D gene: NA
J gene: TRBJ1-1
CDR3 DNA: TGTGCCAGCAGCGTAGGGGCAGATAACACTGAAGCTTTCTTT
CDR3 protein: CASSVGADNTEAFF

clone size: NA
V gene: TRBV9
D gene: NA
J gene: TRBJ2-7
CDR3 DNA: TGTGCCAGCAGCGTAGAGGACGACCGCCGGGAGCAGTACTTC
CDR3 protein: CASSVEDDRREQYF

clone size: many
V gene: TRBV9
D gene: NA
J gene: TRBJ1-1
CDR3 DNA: TGTGCCAGCAGCGTATTTACAGGAAACACTGAAGCTTTCTTT
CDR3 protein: CASSVFTGNTEAFF

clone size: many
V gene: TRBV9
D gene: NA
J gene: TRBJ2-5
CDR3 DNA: TGTGCCAGCAGCGTAGCGGAGGGGTGGGAGACCCAGTACTTC
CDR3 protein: CASSVAEGWETQYF

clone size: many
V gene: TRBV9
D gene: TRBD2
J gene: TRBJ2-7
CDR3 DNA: TGTGCCAGCAGCGTAGATCTAGCGGGAGGCTCCTACGAGCAGTACTTC
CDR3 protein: CASSVDLAGGSYEQYF

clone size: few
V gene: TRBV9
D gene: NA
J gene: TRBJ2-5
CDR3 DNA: TGTGCCAGCAGCGGAGTCATGGTGGGGGAGACCCAGTACTTC
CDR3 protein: CASSGVMVGETQYF